The T cell receptor (beta chain) described here comes from a study of T cells in Graves' hyperthyroidism and ophthalmopathy. The TCR beta CDR3 regions underwent amplification using RNA transcripts as the source. The HTBI primer set served for first-round RT-PCR of the TCR CDR3. TCRdb ran MiXCR on the multiplex PCR reads and lists one entry per CDR3 protein. The sample includes 400,000 to 550,000 distinct CDR3 sequences, roughly an eighth seen only once; the top ten take less than 20%. This clonotype has just a few counts. A much larger clone sits a single nucleotide away, making a read error possible. Patients between 18 and 65 years old had hyperthyroidism, newly diagnosed and lasting under 2 months. Diagnostic assessment was based on clinical symptoms, serum thyroxine and TRAb, thyroid ultrasound and orbital computed tomography. Cells are PBMCs isolated from approximately 9.2 ml of fresh blood. The CDR3 sequence is 13 residues long. Germline V CDR1 and CDR2: SGHTA, FQGNSA. Trimming cost V 5 bases and J 6 bases, with 13 bases left between them.

The clonotype originates from a woman younger than 30 with Graves' hyperthyroidism. The chain couples TRBV7-2 to TRBJ1-1; D unclear. The sequenced material came from blood. The CDR3 loop is CASSTHRAAEAFF. CDR3 nucleotide sequence: TGTGCCAGCAGCACACACCGGGCTGCTGAAGCTTTCTTT. Full variable domain (rest looked up from reference TRBV7-2 and TRBJ1-1): GAGVSQSPSNKVTEKGKDVELRCDPISGHTALYWYRQSLGQGLEFLIYFQGNSAPDKSGLPSDRFSAERTGGSVSTLTIQRTQQEDSAVYLCASSTHRAAEAFFGQGTRLTVV.